The T cell receptor beta chain under discussion was sequenced for a study of T cell repertoires in cytomegalovirus infection. On the study more broadly: It was recently identified HLA-C-restricted and well-studied HLA-B-restricted CMV epitopes that the study used. Public TCR beta signatures indicated both CMV infection and matching HLA type.

Overall study findings and caveats: The study identified carriers of CMV plus the relevant HLA from cumulative public TCR beta family frequency. Within the response measured ex vivo, HLA-C-restricted CMV-specific TCR beta clonotypes were dominant.

TCRdb passed the reads through MiXCR, listing each CDR3 protein once. The table records about 330,000 distinct CDR3 sequences, about 35% of them present only once. About this clonotype: Its antigen is not identified.

This CDR3 has 11 residues. Trimming removed 3 bases from V and 9 bases from J, with 6 bases in between. This receptor was identified in a human donor in good health (CMV status not recorded). Some clones in this sample may be carry-over from other donors' samples. The sample here was cultured PBMCs, taken from culture after CMV antigen stimulation. The V call is TRBV12-3 or TRBV12-4, the J call TRBJ2-1; no clear D. CDR3 DNA sequence: TGTGCCAGCAGTTTGGAGAGTGAGCAGTTCTTC. This codes for CASSLESEQFF.